This T cell receptor beta chain was retrieved from a study of blood T cell repertoires in COVID-19. Study-level background: T cells, B-cell-depleted T cells, or PBMCs provided the cDNA or gDNA that served as material.

Measured with immunoSEQ multiplex PCR; TCRdb has only the in-frame clones, and not every one. The repertoire holds about 400,000 clones, with around 87% as singletons. In germline, CDR1 is LGHNA, CDR2 YNFKEQ. This CDR3 region has 16 residues. V lost 3 bases to trimming and J lost 7 bases; unmatched junction nucleotides: 9. This clone was counted a single time. The TCR was taken from a man between 40 and 49 years old in a cohort exposed to, infected with or recovered from COVID-19 (not recorded which). Sequenced sample: PBMCs or T cells enriched from blood (not recorded which). The V and J genes are TRBV4-2 and TRBJ2-1; 10 nucleotides agree with TRBD1. The CDR3 loop reads CASSQAQGQGNNEQFF. The CDR3 nucleotides are TGTGCCAGCAGCCAGGCGCAGGGACAGGGGAATAATGAGCAGTTCTTC.